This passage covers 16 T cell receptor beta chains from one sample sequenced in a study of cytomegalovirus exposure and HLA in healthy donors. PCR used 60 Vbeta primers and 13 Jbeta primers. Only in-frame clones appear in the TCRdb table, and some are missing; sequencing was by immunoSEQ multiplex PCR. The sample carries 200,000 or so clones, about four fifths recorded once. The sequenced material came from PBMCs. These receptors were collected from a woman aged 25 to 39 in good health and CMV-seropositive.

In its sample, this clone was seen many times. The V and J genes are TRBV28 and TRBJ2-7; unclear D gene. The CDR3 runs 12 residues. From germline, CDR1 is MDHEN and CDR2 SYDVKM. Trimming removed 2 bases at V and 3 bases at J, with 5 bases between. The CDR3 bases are TGTGCCAGCAGTTTACCCTACTACGAGCAGTACTTC. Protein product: CASSLPYYEQYF.

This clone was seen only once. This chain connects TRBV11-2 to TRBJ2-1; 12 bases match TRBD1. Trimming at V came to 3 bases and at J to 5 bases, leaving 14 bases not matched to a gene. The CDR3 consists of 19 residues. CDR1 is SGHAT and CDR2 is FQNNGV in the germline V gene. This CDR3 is CASSFPGQGANRRNNEQFF. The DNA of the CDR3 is TGTGCCAGCAGCTTTCCGGGACAGGGGGCGAATAGACGAAACAATGAGCAGTTCTTC.

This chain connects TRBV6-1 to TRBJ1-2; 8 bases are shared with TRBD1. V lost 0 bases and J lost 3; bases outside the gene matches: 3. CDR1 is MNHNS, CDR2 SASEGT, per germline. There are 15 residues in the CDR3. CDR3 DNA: TGTGCCAGCAGTGAAGCGGGGACAGGCTACTATGGCTACACCTTC. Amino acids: CASSEAGTGYYGYTF.

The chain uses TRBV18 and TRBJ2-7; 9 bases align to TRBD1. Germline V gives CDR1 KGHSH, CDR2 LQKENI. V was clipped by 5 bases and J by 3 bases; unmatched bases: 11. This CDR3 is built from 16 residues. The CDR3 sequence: CASSKRPGQGSYEQYF. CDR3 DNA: TGTGCCAGCTCAAAACGCCCGGGACAGGGTAGCTACGAGCAGTACTTC.

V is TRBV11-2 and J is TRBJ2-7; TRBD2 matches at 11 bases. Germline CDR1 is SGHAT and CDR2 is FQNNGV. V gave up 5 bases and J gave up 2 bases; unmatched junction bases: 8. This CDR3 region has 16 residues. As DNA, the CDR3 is TGTGCCAGCAGCGCGGGACTAGCGGACTTACCCTACGAGCAGTACTTC. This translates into CASSAGLADLPYEQYF.

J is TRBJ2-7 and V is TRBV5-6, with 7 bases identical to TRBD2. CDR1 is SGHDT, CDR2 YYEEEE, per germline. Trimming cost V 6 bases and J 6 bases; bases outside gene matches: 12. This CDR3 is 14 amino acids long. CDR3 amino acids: CASILNLWGGEQYF. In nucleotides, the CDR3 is TGTGCCAGCATATTGAATTTGTGGGGGGGCGAGCAGTACTTC.

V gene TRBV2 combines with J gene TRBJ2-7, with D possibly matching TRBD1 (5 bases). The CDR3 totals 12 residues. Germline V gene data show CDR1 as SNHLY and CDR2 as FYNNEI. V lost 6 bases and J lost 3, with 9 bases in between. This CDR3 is CASRNTGYEQYF. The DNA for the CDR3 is TGTGCCAGCAGAAATACAGGCTACGAGCAGTACTTC.

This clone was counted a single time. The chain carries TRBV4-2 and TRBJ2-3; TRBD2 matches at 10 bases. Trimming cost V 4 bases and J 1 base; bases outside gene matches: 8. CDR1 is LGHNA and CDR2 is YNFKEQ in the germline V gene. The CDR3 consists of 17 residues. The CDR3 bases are TGTGCCAGCAGCCCGGGGGGGACTAGCGCCCGCACAGATACGCAGTATTTT. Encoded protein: CASSPGGTSARTDTQYF.

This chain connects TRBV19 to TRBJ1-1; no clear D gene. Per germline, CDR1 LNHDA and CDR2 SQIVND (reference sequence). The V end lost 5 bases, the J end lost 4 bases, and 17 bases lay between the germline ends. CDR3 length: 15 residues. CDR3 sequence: CASSRGRSMSTEAFF. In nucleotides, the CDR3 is TGTGCCAGTAGTCGAGGCCGGTCGATGAGCACTGAAGCTTTCTTT.

CDR3 DNA sequence: TGTGCCATCAGCGAGGATACGGGAGGGCCGGCGATCACAGATACGCAGTATTTT. This sequence encodes CAISEDTGGPAITDTQYF. This chain uses TRBV10-3 with TRBJ2-3; 8 nucleotides agree with TRBD2. V trimming: 6 bases; J trimming: 2 bases; junction bases outside the gene matches: 16. This CDR3 spans 18 amino acids. Germline CDR1 and CDR2: ENHRY and SYGVKD.

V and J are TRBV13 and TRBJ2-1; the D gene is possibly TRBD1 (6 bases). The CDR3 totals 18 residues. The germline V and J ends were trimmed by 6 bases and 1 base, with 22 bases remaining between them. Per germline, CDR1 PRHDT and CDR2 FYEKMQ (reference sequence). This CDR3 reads CASRDQGIGGSSYNEQFF. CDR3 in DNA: TGTGCCAGCAGGGATCAGGGGATAGGCGGATCATCCTACAATGAGCAGTTCTTC.

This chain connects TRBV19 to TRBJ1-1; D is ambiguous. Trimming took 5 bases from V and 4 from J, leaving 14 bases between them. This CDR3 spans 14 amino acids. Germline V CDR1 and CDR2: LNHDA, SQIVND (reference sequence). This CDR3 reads CASSVDPRSTEAFF. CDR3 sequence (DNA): TGTGCCAGTAGTGTCGATCCGAGGAGCACTGAAGCTTTCTTT.

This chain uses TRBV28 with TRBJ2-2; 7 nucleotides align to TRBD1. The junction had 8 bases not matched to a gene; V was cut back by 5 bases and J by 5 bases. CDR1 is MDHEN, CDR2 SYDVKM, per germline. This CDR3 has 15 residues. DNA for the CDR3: TGTGCCAGCAGTGGGGAACAGGGGTGGACCGGGGAGCTGTTTTTT. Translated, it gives CASSGEQGWTGELFF.

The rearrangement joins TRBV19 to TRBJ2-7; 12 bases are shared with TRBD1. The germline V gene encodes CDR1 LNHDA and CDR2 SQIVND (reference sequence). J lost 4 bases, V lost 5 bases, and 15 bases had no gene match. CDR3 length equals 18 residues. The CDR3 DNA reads TGTGCCAGTAGTCCAGGCACTCCGGGACAGGGGGCGCTTTACGAGCAGTACTTC. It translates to CASSPGTPGQGALYEQYF.

DNA of the CDR3: TGTGCCAGCAGTTACTCCTTCCGGGGAAACCACGAGCAGTACTTC. Translated: CASSYSFRGNHEQYF. This chain connects TRBV6-5 to TRBJ2-7; a weak D match, TRBD2 (5 bases). This CDR3 has 15 amino acids. V lost 0 bases, J lost 5 bases, and 14 bases lay in between. Germline values: CDR1 MNHEY, CDR2 SVGAGI.

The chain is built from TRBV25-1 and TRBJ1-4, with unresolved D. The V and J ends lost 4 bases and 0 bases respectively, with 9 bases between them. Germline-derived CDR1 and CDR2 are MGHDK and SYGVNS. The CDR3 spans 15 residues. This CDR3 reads CASSVQFATNEKLFF. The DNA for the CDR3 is TGTGCCAGCAGTGTTCAGTTTGCAACTAATGAAAAACTGTTTTTT.